One sample yielded the 21 T cell receptor beta chains listed below, sequenced in a study of blood T cell repertoires in COVID-19 (dated by TCRdb to 2020 to 2022). The library was made by the immunoSEQ multiplex PCR assay. The source is immuneACCESS, and TCRdb retained only in-frame sequences with V and J called. Part of the clones is not carried over; for the studies checked, unresolved V genes explain less than half of this, and the remainder is unexplained. The sample table records 29,000 or so clones; 80% to 90% of these occur just once. Around 9.9% of the sample belongs to the ten largest clones. Specimen: peripheral blood. The receptors were gathered from a human donor in a cohort sampled during active COVID-19.

The chain carries TRBV7-2 and TRBJ2-5; 11 bases match TRBD2. Losses at the gene ends were 5 bases for V and 4 bases for J; bases not matched to a gene: 9. CDR3 length: 16 residues. In germline, CDR1 is SGHTA, CDR2 FQGNSA. CDR3 nucleotide sequence: TGTGCCAGCAGCCCTGTAAGACTAGCGGGGTCAGAGACCCAGTACTTC. The encoded protein is CASSPVRLAGSETQYF. Variable domain in full (rest from reference TRBV7-2 and TRBJ2-5): GAGVSQSPSNKVTEKGKDVELRCDPISGHTALYWYRQSLGQGLEFLIYFQGNSAPDKSGLPSDRFSAERTGGSVSTLTIQRTQQEDSAVYLCASSPVRLAGSETQYFGPGTRLLVL.

The chain carries TRBV28 and TRBJ2-1; D may be TRBD1 (6 bases). CDR1 and CDR2 (germline): MDHEN, SYDVKM. Trimming took off 2 bases at V and 6 bases at J, with 17 bases between the two ends. CDR3 size: 16 residues. The CDR3 loop reads CASSLLGQGLGNEQFF. The CDR3, as DNA: TGTGCCAGCAGTTTACTAGGGCAGGGGTTGGGCAATGAGCAGTTCTTC.

V gene TRBV28 combines with J gene TRBJ1-1, with 7 bases lining up with TRBD1. This CDR3 has 15 amino acids. Germline V lookup: CDR1 MDHEN, CDR2 SYDVKM. V dropped 5 bases and J dropped 0; count of bases not matched to a gene: 6. CDR3 sequence: CASSPLTGLNTEAFF. The CDR3 nucleotides are TGTGCCAGCAGTCCTCTGACAGGGCTGAACACTGAAGCTTTCTTT.

The chain recombines TRBV7-9 with TRBJ2-7; 8 bases map to TRBD1. V shed 4 bases, J shed 2 bases, and the junction held 7 bases outside the gene matches. Germline V gene lookup returns CDR1 SEHNR and CDR2 FQNEAQ (reference sequence). CDR3 length: 15 amino acids. CDR3 coding DNA: TGTGCCAGCAGCTCCGGCAGGGGGCCCCCCTACGAGCAGTACTTC. Its protein product is CASSSGRGPPYEQYF.

This rearrangement joins TRBV7-8 to TRBJ2-7, with 7 bases lining up with TRBD1. Germline loops: CDR1 SGHVS, CDR2 FQNEAQ. V lost 5 bases to trimming and J lost 1 base; unmatched junction nucleotides: 8. CDR3 length: 15 residues. DNA for the CDR3: TGTGCCAGCAGCGAACGACAGGGCCCTTCCTACGAGCAGTACTTC. It specifies CASSERQGPSYEQYF.

The chain recombines TRBV6-4 with TRBJ2-6; 9 bases align to TRBD1. Unmatched junction bases numbered 11, after V lost 4 bases and J lost 1 base. The germline gives CDR1 MRHNA, CDR2 SNTAGT. CDR3 length: 19 amino acids. CDR3 DNA: TGTGCCAGCAGTGCCTCTTTGGGACAGGGAATATCTGGGGCCAACGTCCTGACTTTC. It translates to CASSASLGQGISGANVLTF.

This clone was recorded once. Here the CDR3 reads CASTGTPTRGETQYF. Here the CDR3 DNA reads TGTGCCAGCACCGGGACTCCCACCCGGGGCGAGACCCAGTACTTC. V is TRBV2 and J is TRBJ2-5, with D possibly being TRBD2 (6 bases). CDR1 is SNHLY and CDR2 is FYNNEI in the germline V gene. The V gene lost 7 bases and the J gene lost 5 bases, with 20 bases spanning the gap. CDR3 length equals 15 residues.

The genes are TRBV11-3 and TRBJ1-1; D is undetermined. This CDR3 region has 14 residues. The germline gives CDR1 SGHNT, CDR2 YENEEA. V was clipped by 2 bases and J by 2 bases, with 9 bases between them. CDR3 DNA sequence: TGTGCCAGCAGCTTATCGGCGGGAAACACTGAAGCTTTCTTT. Its protein is CASSLSAGNTEAFF. Looking up the rest from reference TRBV11-3 and TRBJ1-1 gives the full variable domain: EAGVVQSPRYKIIEKKQPVAFWCNPISGHNTLYWYLQNLGQGPELLIRYENEEAVDDSQLPKDRFSAERLKGVDSTLKIQPAELGDSAVYLCASSLSAGNTEAFFGQGTRLTVV.

In this sample, this clone turned up a few times. The V gene is TRBV7-3, the J gene TRBJ2-2; 9 bases are a match to TRBD1. The J segment lost 4 bases and the V segment lost 5 bases, leaving 2 bases of the junction unmatched. This CDR3 is 14 amino acids long. Germline V gene sequence: CDR1 SGHTA, CDR2 FQGTGA. The CDR3 nucleotides read TGTGCCAGCAGCCGACAGGGGGGCACCGGGGAGCTGTTTTTT. Residues: CASSRQGGTGELFF.

A single count supports this clone. This rearrangement joins TRBV6-5 to TRBJ2-3; no firm D call. Germline V gene sequence: CDR1 MNHEY, CDR2 SVGAGI. The CDR3 contains 15 residues. V was cut by 0 bases and J by 2 bases, with 9 bases left in between. CDR3 loop: CASSYSVRHTDTQYF. CDR3 bases: TGTGCCAGCAGTTACTCGGTCAGACACACAGATACGCAGTATTTT.

CDR3 in DNA: TGTGCCATCAGTGAGTGGGGACTAGCGGGGGGGAATGAGCAGTTCTTC. It codes for CAISEWGLAGGNEQFF. This chain links TRBV10-3 with TRBJ2-1, with 16 bases identical to TRBD2. The CDR3 has 16 residues. V shed 1 base and J 7 bases; nucleotides not matched to a gene: 1. Germline V gene data show CDR1 as ENHRY and CDR2 as SYGVKD.

This clone was recorded once. The V call is TRBV4-1, the J call TRBJ2-7, with a weak D call TRBD2 (7 bases). The CDR3 is 15 amino acids. Germline CDR1 MGHRA, CDR2 YSYEKL. V was pared by 5 bases and J by 2 bases, with 16 bases between. CDR3 nucleotide sequence: TGCGCCAGCAGCGCCGATCGAGGGGGGGCCTACGAGCAGTACTTC. Protein product: CASSADRGGAYEQYF.

V gene TRBV30 combines with J gene TRBJ1-5; TRBD1 matches at 8 bases. Germline CDR1 reads GTSNPN; CDR2 reads SVGIG (reference sequence). The CDR3 covers 17 residues. The V segment lost 1 base and the J segment 0 bases; nucleotides outside the gene matches: 8. This CDR3 reads CAWSGDRGPYSNQPQHF. The CDR3 DNA follows: TGTGCCTGGAGTGGTGACAGGGGACCATATAGCAATCAGCCCCAGCATTTT. Variable domain in full (rest from reference TRBV30 and TRBJ1-5): SQTIHQWPATLVQPVGSPLSLECTVEGTSNPNLYWYRQAAGRGLQLLFYSVGIGQISSEVPQNLSASRPQDRQFILSSKKLLLSDSGFYLCAWSGDRGPYSNQPQHFGDGTRLSIL.

The V and J genes are TRBV2 and TRBJ2-2; 7 bases fit TRBD1. The CDR3 spans 15 residues. Germline V lookup: CDR1 SNHLY, CDR2 FYNNEI. J gave up 1 base and V 5 bases, and 4 bases lay outside the gene matches. The chain's CDR3 is CASSRDRQNTGELFF. Here the CDR3 DNA reads TGTGCCAGCAGTCGGGACAGACAGAACACCGGGGAGCTGTTTTTT.

V is TRBV4-3 and J is TRBJ2-3; perhaps TRBD1 as D (6 bases). Germline CDR1 reads LGHNA; CDR2 reads YSLEER. V lost 3 bases and J lost 2, with 9 bases in between. The CDR3 length is 14 residues. This CDR3 reads CASSHGQLTDTQYF. The CDR3 bases are TGCGCCAGCAGCCATGGACAGCTCACAGATACGCAGTATTTT.

This clone was counted once. The V and J genes are TRBV6-5 and TRBJ1-5, with a weak D call TRBD1 (6 bases). Germline loops: CDR1 MNHEY, CDR2 SVGAGI. V lost 10 bases and J lost 6, with 16 bases in between. The CDR3 runs to 13 residues. CDR3 DNA sequence: TGTGCCACCCAACTAACGGACAGTCAGCCCCAGCATTTT. Translation: CATQLTDSQPQHF.

This chain connects TRBV4-2 to TRBJ2-5; 12 positions agree with TRBD2. The V gene end was trimmed by 2 bases and the J gene end by 1 base; junction bases not matched to a gene: 11. CDR1 and CDR2 from the germline V gene are LGHNA and YNFKEQ. The CDR3 runs 19 residues. The CDR3 DNA follows: TGTGCCAGCAGCCAAAGAACTAGCGGGGGGCGCCAATCCCAAGAGACCCAGTACTTC. Translation: CASSQRTSGGRQSQETQYF.

This CDR3 reads CASILAVNTEAFF. In DNA form, the CDR3 reads TGTGCCAGCATATTGGCGGTGAACACTGAAGCTTTCTTT. The chain carries TRBV6-5 and TRBJ1-1, with D unresolved. Germline values: CDR1 MNHEY, CDR2 SVGAGI. V lost 7 bases and J 0 bases, leaving 9 bases between the germline ends. CDR3 length equals 13 residues.

The count of this clone is one. The chain recombines TRBV28 with TRBJ1-1, with 9 bases matching TRBD1. The J segment lost 1 base and the V segment lost 6 bases, leaving 15 bases of the junction unmatched. Germline values: CDR1 MDHEN, CDR2 SYDVKM. The CDR3 extends over 18 amino acids. The CDR3 bases are TGTGCCAGCAGACCCCCCCCAGACAGGGGGTATGCGAACACTGAAGCTTTCTTT. This encodes CASRPPPDRGYANTEAFF.

This chain uses TRBV7-8 with TRBJ2-7; D may be TRBD2 (6 bases). The CDR3 length is 14 residues. The ends were cut back, 1 base at V and 4 bases at J, with 11 bases in the middle. Per germline, CDR1 SGHVS and CDR2 FQNEAQ. The CDR3 loop is CASSLVGGKYEQYF. The CDR3 coding sequence is TGTGCCAGCAGCTTAGTTGGGGGGAAGTACGAGCAGTACTTC.

This sequence joins TRBV7-3 and TRBJ2-2; TRBD1 might be the D (6 bases). CDR3 size: 14 residues. V dropped 5 bases and J dropped 4 bases, with 11 bases sitting between them. Germline assignment: CDR1 SGHTA and CDR2 FQGTGA. CDR3 region: CASSRDTSTGELFF. The CDR3, as DNA: TGTGCCAGCAGCCGGGACACATCCACCGGGGAGCTGTTTTTT.